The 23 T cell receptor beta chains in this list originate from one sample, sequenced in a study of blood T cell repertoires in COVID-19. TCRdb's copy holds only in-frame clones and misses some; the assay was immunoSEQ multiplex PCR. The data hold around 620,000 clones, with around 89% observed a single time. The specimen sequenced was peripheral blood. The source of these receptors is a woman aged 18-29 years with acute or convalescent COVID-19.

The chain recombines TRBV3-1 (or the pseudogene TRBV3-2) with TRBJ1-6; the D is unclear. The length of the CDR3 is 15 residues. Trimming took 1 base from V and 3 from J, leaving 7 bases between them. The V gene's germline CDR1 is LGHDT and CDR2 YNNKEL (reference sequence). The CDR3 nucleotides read TGTGCCAGCAGCCAAGGCGGCCACTATAATTCACCCCTCCACTTT. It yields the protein CASSQGGHYNSPLHF.

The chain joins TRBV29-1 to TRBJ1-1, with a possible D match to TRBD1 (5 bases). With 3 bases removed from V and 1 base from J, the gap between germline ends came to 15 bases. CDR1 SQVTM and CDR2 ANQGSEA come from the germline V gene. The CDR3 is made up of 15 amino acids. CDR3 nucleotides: TGCAGCGTTGATACGGGGGGTCGATGGAACACTGAAGCTTTCTTT. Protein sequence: CSVDTGGRWNTEAFF.

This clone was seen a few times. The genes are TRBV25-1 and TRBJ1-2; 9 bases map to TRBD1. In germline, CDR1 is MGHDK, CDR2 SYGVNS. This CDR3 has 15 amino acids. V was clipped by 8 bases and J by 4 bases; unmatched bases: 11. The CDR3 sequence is CASSSDRGNLYGYTF. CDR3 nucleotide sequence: TGTGCCAGCTCCTCAGACAGGGGGAACCTCTATGGCTACACCTTC.

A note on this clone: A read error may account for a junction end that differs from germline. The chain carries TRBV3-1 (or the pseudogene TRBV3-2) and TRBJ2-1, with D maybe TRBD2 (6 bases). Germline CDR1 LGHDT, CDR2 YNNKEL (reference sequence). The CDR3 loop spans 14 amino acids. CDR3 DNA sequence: TGTGCCAGCAGCCCTCGGGACTCCGACAATGAGCAGTTCTTC. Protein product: CASSPRDSDNEQFF.

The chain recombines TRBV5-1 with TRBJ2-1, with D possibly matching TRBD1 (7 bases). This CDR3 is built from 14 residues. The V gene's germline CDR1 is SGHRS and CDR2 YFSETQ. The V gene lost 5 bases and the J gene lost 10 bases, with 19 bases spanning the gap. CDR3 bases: TGCGCCAGCAGACCCTCTTCCCAGGGGGGAGAGCAGTTCTTC. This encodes CASRPSSQGGEQFF.

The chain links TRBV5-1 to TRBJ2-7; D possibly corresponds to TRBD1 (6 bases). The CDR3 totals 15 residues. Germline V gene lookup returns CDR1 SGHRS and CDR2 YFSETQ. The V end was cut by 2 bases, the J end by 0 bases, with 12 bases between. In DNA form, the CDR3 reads TGCGCCAGCAGCTTAACCGGGACAAGCTCCTACGAGCAGTACTTC. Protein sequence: CASSLTGTSSYEQYF.

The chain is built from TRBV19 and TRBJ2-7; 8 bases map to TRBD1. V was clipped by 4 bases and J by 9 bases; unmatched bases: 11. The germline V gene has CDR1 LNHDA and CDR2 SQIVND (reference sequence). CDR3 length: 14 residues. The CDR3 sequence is CASSRGTGTFWQYF. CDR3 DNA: TGTGCCAGTAGTAGGGGGACAGGAACCTTTTGGCAGTACTTC.

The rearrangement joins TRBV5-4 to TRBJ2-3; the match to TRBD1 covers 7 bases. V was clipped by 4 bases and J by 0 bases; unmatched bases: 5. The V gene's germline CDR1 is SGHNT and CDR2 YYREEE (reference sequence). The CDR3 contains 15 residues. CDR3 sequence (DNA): TGTGCCAGCAGCCGGGGACAGACTAGCACAGATACGCAGTATTTT. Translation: CASSRGQTSTDTQYF.

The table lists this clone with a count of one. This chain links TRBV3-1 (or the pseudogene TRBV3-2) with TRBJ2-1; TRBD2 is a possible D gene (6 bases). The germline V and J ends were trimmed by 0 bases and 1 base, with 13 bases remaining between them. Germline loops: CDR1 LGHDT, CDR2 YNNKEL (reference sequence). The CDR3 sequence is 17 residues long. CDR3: CASSQDWGDLSYNEQFF. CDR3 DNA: TGTGCCAGCAGCCAAGATTGGGGGGACTTATCCTACAATGAGCAGTTCTTC.

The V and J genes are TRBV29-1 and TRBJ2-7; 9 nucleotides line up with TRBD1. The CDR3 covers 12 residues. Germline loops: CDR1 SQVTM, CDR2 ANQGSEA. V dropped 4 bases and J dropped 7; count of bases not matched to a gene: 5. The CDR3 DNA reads TGCAGCGTTGGGAACAGGGGGCTGGAGCAGTACTTC. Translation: CSVGNRGLEQYF.

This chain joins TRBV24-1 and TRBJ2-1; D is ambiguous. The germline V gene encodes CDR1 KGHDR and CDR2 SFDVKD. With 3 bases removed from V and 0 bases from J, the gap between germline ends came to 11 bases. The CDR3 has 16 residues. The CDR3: CATSDNDGYSYNEQFF. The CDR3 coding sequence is TGTGCCACCAGTGATAACGACGGGTACTCCTACAATGAGCAGTTCTTC.

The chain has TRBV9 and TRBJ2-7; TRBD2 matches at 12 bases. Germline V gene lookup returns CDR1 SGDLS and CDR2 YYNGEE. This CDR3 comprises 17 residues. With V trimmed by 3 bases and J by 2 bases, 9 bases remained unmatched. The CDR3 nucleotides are TGTGCCAGCAGCGCTTCACCCTCTAGCGGGGGGGCCTACGAGCAGTACTTC. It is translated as CASSASPSSGGAYEQYF.

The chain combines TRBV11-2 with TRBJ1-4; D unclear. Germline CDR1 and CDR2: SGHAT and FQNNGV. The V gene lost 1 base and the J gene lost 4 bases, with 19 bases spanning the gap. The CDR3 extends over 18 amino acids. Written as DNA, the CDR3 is TGTGCCAGCAGCTTAGTTGCGGGCTACACGGCGGATAATGAAAAACTGTTTTTT. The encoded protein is CASSLVAGYTADNEKLFF. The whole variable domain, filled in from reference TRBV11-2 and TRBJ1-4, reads EAGVAQSPRYKIIEKRQSVAFWCNPISGHATLYWYQQILGQGPKLLIQFQNNGVVDDSQLPKDRFSAERLKGVDSTLKIQPAKLEDSAVYLCASSLVAGYTADNEKLFFGSGTQLSVL.

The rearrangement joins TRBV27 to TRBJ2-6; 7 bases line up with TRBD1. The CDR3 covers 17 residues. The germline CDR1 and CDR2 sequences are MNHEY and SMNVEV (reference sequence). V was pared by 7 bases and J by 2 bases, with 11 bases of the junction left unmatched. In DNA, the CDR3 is TGTGCCAGCACCCTCCGGGCAGGGGGAACTGGGGCCAACGTCCTGACTTTC. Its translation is CASTLRAGGTGANVLTF.

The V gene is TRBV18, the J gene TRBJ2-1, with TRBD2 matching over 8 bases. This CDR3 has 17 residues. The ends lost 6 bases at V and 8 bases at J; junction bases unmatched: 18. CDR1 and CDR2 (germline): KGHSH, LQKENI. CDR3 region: CASSIPGGGGRKYEQFF. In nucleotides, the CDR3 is TGTGCCAGCTCGATCCCCGGTGGCGGGGGGCGGAAATATGAGCAGTTCTTC.

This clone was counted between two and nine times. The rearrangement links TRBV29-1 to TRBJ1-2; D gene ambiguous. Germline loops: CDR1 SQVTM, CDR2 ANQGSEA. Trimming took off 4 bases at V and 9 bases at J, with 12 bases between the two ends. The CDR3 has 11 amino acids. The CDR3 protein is CSVGTEGSYTF. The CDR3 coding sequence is TGCAGCGTTGGGACGGAGGGAAGCTACACCTTC.

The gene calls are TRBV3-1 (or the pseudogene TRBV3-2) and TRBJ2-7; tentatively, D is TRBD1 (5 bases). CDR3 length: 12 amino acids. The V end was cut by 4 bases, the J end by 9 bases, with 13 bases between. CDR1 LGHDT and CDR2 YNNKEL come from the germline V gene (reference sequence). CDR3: CASSLPTGRQYF. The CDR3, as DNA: TGTGCCAGCAGCCTCCCTACAGGTAGGCAGTACTTC.

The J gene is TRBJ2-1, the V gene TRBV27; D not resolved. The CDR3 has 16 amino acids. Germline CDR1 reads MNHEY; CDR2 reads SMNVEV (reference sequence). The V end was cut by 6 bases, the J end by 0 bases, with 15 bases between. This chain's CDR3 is CASRPQALSSYNEQFF. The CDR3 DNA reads TGTGCCAGCAGGCCCCAGGCATTGAGCTCCTACAATGAGCAGTTCTTC.

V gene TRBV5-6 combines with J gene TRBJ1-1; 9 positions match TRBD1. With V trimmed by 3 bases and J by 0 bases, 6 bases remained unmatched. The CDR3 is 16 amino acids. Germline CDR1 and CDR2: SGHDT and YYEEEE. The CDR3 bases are TGTGCCAGCAGCTATGGGACAGGGTTCATGAACACTGAAGCTTTCTTT. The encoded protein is CASSYGTGFMNTEAFF.

The CDR3 loop reads CAGKPGLAGESDTQYF. CDR3 sequence (DNA): TGTGCCGGGAAACCGGGACTAGCGGGGGAGTCAGATACGCAGTATTTT. V gene TRBV30 combines with J gene TRBJ2-3; 14 nucleotides match TRBD2. Trimming removed 8 bases from V and 4 bases from J; junction bases left unmatched: 11. The CDR3 sequence is 16 residues long. The germline CDR1 and CDR2 sequences are GTSNPN and SVGIG (reference sequence).

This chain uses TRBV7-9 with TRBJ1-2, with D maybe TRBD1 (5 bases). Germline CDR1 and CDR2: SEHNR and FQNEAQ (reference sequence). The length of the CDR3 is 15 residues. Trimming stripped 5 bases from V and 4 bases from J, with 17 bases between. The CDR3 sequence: CASSPPKAQGYGYTF. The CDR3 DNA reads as TGTGCCAGCAGCCCCCCCAAGGCCCAGGGCTATGGCTACACCTTC.

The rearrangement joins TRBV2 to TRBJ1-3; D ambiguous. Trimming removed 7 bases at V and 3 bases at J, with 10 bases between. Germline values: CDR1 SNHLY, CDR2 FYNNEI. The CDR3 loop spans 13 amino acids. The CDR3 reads CASKRSRGNTIYF. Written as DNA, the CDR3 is TGTGCCAGCAAAAGGAGTCGTGGAAACACCATATATTTT.

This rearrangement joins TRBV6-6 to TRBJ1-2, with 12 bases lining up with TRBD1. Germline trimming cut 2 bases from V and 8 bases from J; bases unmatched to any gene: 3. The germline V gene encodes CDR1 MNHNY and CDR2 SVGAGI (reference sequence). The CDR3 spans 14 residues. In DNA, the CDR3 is TGTGCCAGCAGTTACGTCGGGACAGGGGGCGGCTACACCTTC. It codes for CASSYVGTGGGYTF.